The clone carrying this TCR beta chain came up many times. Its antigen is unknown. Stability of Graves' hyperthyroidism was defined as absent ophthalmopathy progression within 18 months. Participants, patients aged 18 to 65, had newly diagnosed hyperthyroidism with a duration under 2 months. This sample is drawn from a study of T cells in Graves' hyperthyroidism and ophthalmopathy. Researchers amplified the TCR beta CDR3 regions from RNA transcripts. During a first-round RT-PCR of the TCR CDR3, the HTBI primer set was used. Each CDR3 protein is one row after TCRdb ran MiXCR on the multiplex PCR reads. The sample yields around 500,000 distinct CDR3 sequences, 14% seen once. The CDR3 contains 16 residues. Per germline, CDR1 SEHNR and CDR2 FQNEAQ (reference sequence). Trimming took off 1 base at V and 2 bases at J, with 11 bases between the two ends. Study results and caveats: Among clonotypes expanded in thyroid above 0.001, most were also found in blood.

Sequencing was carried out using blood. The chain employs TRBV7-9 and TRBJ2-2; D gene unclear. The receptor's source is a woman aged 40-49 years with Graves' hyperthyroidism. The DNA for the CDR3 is TGTGCCAGCAGCTTAGACTCTCCATTTAACACCGGGGAGCTGTTTTTT. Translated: CASSLDSPFNTGELFF.